The clone carrying this T cell receptor beta chain appeared a few times. No antigen is known for it. The data were obtained in a study of T-cell memory formation after mild COVID-19. General study results and limits: Contracting clones from day 15 to 85 showed balanced CD4/CD8; later expanders favored CD4+. Several responding clones turned up in pre-infection memory, indicating that cross-reactive memory may have taken part.

V gave up 3 bases and J gave up 6 bases, with 9 bases separating them. The germline V gene has CDR1 SGHAT and CDR2 FQNNGV. The CDR3 is 13 residues long. The TCR alpha and TCR beta cDNA libraries, bearing sample barcodes and UMIs, were generated by 5'RACE using constant-segment primers. TCRdb passed the 5' RACE reads through MiXCR, listing each CDR3 protein once. Of about 540,000 distinct CDR3 sequences listed, around 21% are singletons. This TCR was sampled from an adult woman who had mild COVID-19 (a few samples of this study predate the infection). Cell type and time point are not known. The sequenced sample was PBMCs or a T cell subset sorted from them (not recorded which). The chain joins TRBV11-2 to TRBJ2-1; TRBD1 might be the D (5 bases). The DNA for the CDR3 is TGTGCCAGCAGCTTCGCAGGGATCAATGAGCAGTTCTTC. Translated: CASSFAGINEQFF.